This T cell receptor beta chain was retrieved from a study of shared clonotypes between healthy human individuals (dated by TCRdb to about 2020). About the study as a whole: The cohort included three men and a couple of women between 18 and 49 years of age. For each donor, three plates each were used for CD4 naive and CD4 memory, two plates were used for CD8 naive, and one plate was used for CD8 memory. To estimate repertoire size and how much clonotypes are shared between individuals, the study performed deep sequencing of blood TCR repertoires from roughly five healthy adults. Libraries were prepared and TCR repertoires were sequenced by different laboratories using diverse techniques, in order to increase sequencing depth and limit assay-specific biases. Per donor, leukapheresis produced somewhere between about 0.94 and 9 billion PBMCs. What the work shows at the level of the full study, not this receptor alone: Sampling was limited to blood, and TCR repertoires in tissue likely differ from TCR repertoires in blood. Across a handful of donors, about 5.2% of naive CD4, roughly 3.8% of naive CD8, about 2.3% of memory CD4, and 0.3% to 0.45% of memory CD8 clonotypes were shared. Pairwise subsampling indicated that sequencing depth was expected to affect the degree of clonotype sharing among donors. Incomplete sequencing was indicated by rarefaction of sorted-subset datasets, despite the large sequencing depth. Clonotypes shared by all four sorted-subset donors showed higher generation probabilities than non-shared clonotypes. Naive subsets generally had larger estimated clonotype richness than memory subsets did. Because the study included only a small number of donors, the genetic and exposure-history diversity represented was limited.

Healthy HIV-negative adults with no recently reported acute infections or vaccinations were included as donors. All donors were Caucasian adults living in Nashville, Tennessee, USA. CD4+ T cells were enriched through magnetic negative selection, after which naive cells were positively selected on CD45RA and the remaining negative fraction served as the memory subset. After blood collection by leukapheresis, PBMCs were isolated using Ficoll-Histopaque density gradient centrifugation and then cryopreserved in the vapor phase of liquid nitrogen. Analytical flow cytometry was used to check the purity and quantity of every magnetically sorted T cell population. From each sorted fraction, genomic DNA was isolated and quantified by UV absorbance on a Nanodrop 2000c. Using the deep immunoSEQ assay, TCR CDR3 regions were amplified from genomic DNA by multiplex PCR. For each cell subset, the extracted genomic DNA was distributed evenly across all wells of several immunoSEQ 96-well plates, and each plate served as one replicate. Each replicate PCR for sorted subsets received about 200 ng genomic DNA, equal to tens of thousands of T cell genomes. Purified libraries were quantified with a Qubit 3.0 fluorometer, sized on a Bioanalyzer 2100, and re-quantified with the KAPA Library Quantification kit. Every immunoSEQ 96-well plate was sequenced on a separate single-read 150-cycle Illumina NextSeq 550 flow cell. The paper's data handling went like this. Because the immunoSEQ output included only junctional sequences and no quality scores, the filtering could not be the same as the filtering used for full-length reads. Sequences were annotated with PyIR, a Python wrapper for IgBLAST v1.9, and V/J genes and CDR3 were assigned using IMGT germline references. Reads with weak V/J assignments (E-value above 1e-6), missing CDR3, stop codons, out-of-frame junctions, or ambiguous translated residues were removed. V3J clonotypes were defined as sequences sharing an identical inferred V gene, J gene, and CDR3 amino acid sequence. The percentage overlap between two repertoires was calculated by dividing the number of shared unique clonotypes by the size of the smaller repertoire. Richness of each repertoire was evaluated using RTK rarefaction, the Chao1 estimator, and Recon v2.1 estimates of unobserved clonotypes. Generation probabilities were computed with OLGA for all TCRbeta clonotypes obtained by the gDNA method from a few donors. TCRdb carries this immuneACCESS record with in-frame sequences only. Its versions omit some clonotypes, under half of them owing to an unresolved V gene in the studies checked, with the rest unexplained. The DNA was the basis for D and trimming; V, J and clone size are from that table. Present in this sample are 2 million to 2.5 million clones, over 90% of which were seen just once. The ten largest clones take up about 0.41% of the sample.

This clone was seen more than once but under ten times. The target of this receptor is not known. No base-level quality is on record; no much larger clone is a single base apart. Other nucleotide sequences in the sample specify the same CDR3. This TCR came from a man aged 18-30 years in good health. Some clones in this sample may be carry-over from other donors' samples. Sequencing was carried out using naive CD4+ T cells from PBMCs. Per the publication, the cell subset or site label means: CD45RA+ positively selected.

CDR3 reads: CASSLDSYNEQFF. The nucleotides are TGTGCCAGCAGTTTAGACAGCTACAATGAGCAGTTCTTC. This chain joins TRBV28 to TRBJ2-1; the D segment could be TRBD1, given 5 matching bases. Including the terminal cysteine and phenylalanine, the CDR3 comprises 13 residues. Of all the DNA, just the CDR3 is kept, 39 bases in frame from base 1. From a lookup of the germline V gene, CDR1 and CDR2 are MDHEN and SYDVKM. The V end loses 2 bases and the J end loses 3 bases, and a stretch of 5 bases separates them. With the portions outside the CDR3 filled from the reference TRBV28 and TRBJ2-1 genes, the complete variable region becomes DVKVTQSSRYLVKRTGEKVFLECVQDMDHENMFWYRQDPGLGLRLIYFSYDVKMKEKGDIPEGYSVSREKKERFSLILESASTNQTSMYLCASSLDSYNEQFFGPGTRLTVL.